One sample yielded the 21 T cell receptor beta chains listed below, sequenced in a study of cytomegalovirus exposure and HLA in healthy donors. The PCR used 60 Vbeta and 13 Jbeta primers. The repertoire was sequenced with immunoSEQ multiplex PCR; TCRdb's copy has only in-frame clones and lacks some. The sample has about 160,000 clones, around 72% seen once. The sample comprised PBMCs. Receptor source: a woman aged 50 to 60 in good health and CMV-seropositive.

For the CDR3, the DNA is TGTGCCAGCAGTTACAGTCCACAGAATAATGAAAAACTGTTTTTT. Protein sequence: CASSYSPQNNEKLFF. V is TRBV6-5 and J is TRBJ1-4; D remains unclear. CDR1 and CDR2 (germline): MNHEY, SVGAGI. V was clipped by 2 bases and J by 4 bases, with 11 bases between them. CDR3 length: 15 residues.

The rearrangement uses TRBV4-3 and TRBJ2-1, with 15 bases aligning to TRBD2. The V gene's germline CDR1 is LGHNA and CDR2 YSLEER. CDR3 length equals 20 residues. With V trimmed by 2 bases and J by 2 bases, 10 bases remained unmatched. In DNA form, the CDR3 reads TGCGCCAGCAGCCAAATACCCGGGACTAGCGGGGGGCTCCCCTACAATGAGCAGTTCTTC. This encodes CASSQIPGTSGGLPYNEQFF.

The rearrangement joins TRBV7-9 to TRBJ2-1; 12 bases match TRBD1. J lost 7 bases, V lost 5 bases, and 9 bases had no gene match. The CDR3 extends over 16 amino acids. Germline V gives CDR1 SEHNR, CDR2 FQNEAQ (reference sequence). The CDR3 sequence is CASSVLPGQGANEQFF. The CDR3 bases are TGTGCCAGCAGCGTCCTCCCGGGACAGGGGGCGAATGAGCAGTTCTTC.

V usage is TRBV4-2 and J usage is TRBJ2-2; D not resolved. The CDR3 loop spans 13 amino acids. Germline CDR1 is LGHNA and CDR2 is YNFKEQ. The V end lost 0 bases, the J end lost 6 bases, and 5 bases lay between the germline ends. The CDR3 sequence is CASSQDKPGELFF. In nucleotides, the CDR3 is TGTGCCAGCAGCCAAGATAAGCCCGGGGAGCTGTTTTTT.

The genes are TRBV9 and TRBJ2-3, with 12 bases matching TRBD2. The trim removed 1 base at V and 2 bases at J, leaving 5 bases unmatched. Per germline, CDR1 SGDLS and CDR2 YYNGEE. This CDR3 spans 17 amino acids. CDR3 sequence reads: CASSVQWTSGDTDTQYF. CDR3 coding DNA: TGTGCCAGCAGCGTACAGTGGACTAGCGGGGACACAGATACGCAGTATTTT.

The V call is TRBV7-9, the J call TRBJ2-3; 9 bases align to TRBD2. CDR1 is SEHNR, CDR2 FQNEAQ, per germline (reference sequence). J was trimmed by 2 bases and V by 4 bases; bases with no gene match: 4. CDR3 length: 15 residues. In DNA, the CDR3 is TGTGCCAGCAGCTCCCCTAGCGGGAACACAGATACGCAGTATTTT. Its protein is CASSSPSGNTDTQYF.

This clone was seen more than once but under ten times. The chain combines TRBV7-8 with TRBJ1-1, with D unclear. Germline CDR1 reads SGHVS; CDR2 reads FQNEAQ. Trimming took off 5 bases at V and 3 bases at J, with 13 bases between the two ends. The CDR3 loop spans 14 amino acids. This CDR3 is CASSLWPRDTEAFF. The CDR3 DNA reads TGTGCCAGCAGCCTCTGGCCGCGGGACACTGAAGCTTTCTTT.

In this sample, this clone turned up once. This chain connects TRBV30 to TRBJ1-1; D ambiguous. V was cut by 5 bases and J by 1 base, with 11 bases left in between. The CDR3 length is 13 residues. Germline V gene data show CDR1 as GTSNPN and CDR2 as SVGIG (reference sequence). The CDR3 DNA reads TGTGCCTGGCAAAGACAACCGAACACTGAAGCTTTCTTT. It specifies CAWQRQPNTEAFF.

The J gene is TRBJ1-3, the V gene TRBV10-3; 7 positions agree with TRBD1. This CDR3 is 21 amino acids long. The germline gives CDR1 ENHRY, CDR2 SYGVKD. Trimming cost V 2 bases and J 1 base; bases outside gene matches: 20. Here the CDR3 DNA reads TGTGCCATCAGTGAGCCTTTTATTACGAGGACAGGCGCTCCTTCTGGAAACACCATATATTTT. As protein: CAISEPFITRTGAPSGNTIYF.

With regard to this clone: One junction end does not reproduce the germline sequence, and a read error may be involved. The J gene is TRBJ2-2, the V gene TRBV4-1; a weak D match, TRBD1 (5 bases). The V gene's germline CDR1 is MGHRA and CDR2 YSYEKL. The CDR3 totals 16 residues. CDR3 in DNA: TGTGCCAGCAGCCAAGAGGCAGGGCTTGGCTCCGGGGAGCTGTTTTTT. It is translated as CASSQEAGLGSGELFF.

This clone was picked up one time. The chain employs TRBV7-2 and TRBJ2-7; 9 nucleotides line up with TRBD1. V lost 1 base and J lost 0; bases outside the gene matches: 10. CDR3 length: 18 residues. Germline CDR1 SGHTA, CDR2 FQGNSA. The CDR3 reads CASSLDASGTGSSYEQYF. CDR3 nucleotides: TGTGCCAGCAGCTTAGATGCCAGTGGGACAGGGAGCTCCTACGAGCAGTACTTC.

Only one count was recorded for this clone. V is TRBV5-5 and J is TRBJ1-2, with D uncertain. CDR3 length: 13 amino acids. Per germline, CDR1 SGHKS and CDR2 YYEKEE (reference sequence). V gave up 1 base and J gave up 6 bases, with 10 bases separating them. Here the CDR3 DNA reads TGTGCCAGCAGCTTGATAGGAGGTGATGGCTACACCTTC. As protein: CASSLIGGDGYTF.

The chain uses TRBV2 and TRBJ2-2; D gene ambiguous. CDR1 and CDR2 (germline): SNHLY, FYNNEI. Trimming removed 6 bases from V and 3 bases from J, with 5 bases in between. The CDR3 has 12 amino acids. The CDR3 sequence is CASRRDTGELFF. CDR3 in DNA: TGTGCCAGCAGAAGAGACACCGGGGAGCTGTTTTTT.

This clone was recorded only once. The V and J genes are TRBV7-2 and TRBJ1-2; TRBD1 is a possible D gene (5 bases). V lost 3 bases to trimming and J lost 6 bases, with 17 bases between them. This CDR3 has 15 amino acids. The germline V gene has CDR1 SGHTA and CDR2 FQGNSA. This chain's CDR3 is CASSLGAGYGHGYTF. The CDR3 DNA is TGTGCCAGCAGCTTGGGCGCAGGGTACGGCCATGGCTACACCTTC.

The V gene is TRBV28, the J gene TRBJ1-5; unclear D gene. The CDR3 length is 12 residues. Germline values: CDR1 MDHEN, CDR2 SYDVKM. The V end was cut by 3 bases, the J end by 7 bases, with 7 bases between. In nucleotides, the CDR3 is TGTGCCAGCAGTTTTACTTTCCAGCCCCAGCATTTT. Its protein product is CASSFTFQPQHF.

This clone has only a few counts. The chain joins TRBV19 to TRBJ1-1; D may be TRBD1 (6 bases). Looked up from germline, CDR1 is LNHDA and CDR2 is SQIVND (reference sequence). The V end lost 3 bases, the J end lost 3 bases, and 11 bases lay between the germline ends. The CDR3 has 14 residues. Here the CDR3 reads CASSIDTGYTEAFF. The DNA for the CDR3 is TGTGCCAGTAGTATTGACACAGGGTACACTGAAGCTTTCTTT. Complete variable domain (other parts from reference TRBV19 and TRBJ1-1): DGGITQSPKYLFRKEGQNVTLSCEQNLNHDAMYWYRQDPGQGLRLIYYSQIVNDFQKGDIAEGYSVSREKKESFPLTVTSAQKNPTAFYLCASSIDTGYTEAFFGQGTRLTVV.

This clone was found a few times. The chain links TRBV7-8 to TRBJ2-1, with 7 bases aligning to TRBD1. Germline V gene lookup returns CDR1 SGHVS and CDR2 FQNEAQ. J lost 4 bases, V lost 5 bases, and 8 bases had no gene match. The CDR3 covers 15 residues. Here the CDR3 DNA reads TGTGCCAGCAGCGCGCTCGAGGGGGCGTACAATGAGCAGTTCTTC. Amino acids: CASSALEGAYNEQFF.

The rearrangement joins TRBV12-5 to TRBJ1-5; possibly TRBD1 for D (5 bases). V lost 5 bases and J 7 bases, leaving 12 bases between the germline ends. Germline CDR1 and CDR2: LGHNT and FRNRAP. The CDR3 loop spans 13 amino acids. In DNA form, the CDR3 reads TGTGCTAGTGGTACCAGGGTCCCCCAGCCCCAGCATTTT. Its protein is CASGTRVPQPQHF.

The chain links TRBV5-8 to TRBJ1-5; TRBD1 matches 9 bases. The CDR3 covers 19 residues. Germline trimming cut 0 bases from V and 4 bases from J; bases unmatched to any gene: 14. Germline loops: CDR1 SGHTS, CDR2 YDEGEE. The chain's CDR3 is CASSLAYGSAGTGNQPQHF. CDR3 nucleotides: TGTGCCAGCAGCTTGGCCTATGGTAGTGCGGGGACAGGGAATCAGCCCCAGCATTTT. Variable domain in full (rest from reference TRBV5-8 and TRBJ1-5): EAGVTQSPTHLIKTRGQQATLRCSPISGHTSVYWYQQALGLGLQFLLWYDEGEERNRGNFPPRFSGRQFPNYSSELNVNALELEDSALYLCASSLAYGSAGTGNQPQHFGDGTRLSIL.

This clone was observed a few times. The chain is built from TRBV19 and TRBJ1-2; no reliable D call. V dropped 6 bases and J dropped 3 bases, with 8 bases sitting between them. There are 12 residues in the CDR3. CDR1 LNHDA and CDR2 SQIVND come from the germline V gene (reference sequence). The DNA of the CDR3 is TGTGCCAGTAGCAGACAAGACTATGGCTACACCTTC. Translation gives CASSRQDYGYTF.

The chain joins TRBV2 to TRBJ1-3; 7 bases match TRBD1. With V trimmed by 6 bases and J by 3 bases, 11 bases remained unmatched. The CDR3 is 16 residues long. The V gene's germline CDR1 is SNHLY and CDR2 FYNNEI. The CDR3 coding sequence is TGTGCCAGCAGCCCAGACAGGGTCTTAAGTGGAAACACCATATATTTT. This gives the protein CASSPDRVLSGNTIYF.